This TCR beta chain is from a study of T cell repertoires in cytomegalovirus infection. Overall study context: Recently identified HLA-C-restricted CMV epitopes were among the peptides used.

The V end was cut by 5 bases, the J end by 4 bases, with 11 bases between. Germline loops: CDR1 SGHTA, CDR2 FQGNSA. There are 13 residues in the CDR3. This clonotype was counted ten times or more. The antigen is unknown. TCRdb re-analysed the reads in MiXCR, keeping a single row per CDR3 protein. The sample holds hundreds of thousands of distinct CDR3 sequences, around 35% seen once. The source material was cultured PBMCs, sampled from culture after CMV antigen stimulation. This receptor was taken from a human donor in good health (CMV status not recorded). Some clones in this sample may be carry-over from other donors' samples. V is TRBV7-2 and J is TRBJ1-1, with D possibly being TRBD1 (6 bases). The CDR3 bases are TGTGCCAGCAGCCCGACAGGAAGCACTGAAGCTTTCTTT. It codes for CASSPTGSTEAFF.